This T cell receptor beta chain was identified during a study of Ad26.COV2.S vaccination and SARS-CoV-2 variants. Study-level findings and limits: While placebo recipients had lower spike-specific TCR breadth, vaccine recipients had more. Post-vaccination spike-specific CD8+ and CD4+ T cell responses reportedly had substantial breadth. Similar non-spike TCR breadth was seen in vaccine and placebo recipients. Overall T cell responses may have been underestimated by the analyses of TCR breadth and depth.

About this clone: The antigen remains unidentified.

Clones were sequenced by immunoSEQ multiplex PCR, and TCRdb holds only the in-frame ones, with some missing. The repertoire includes some 190,000 clones, around 88% of them detected once, and 5% to 7% sits in the top ten. The sequence derives from a human donor who had recovered from COVID-19. This specimen consisted of peripheral blood, obtained after recovery from COVID-19.

The CDR3 coding sequence is TGTGCCAGCAGTGATATCAGGAGTCGTACCGGGGAGCTGTTTTTT. This gives the protein CASSDIRSRTGELFF. The gene calls are TRBV25-1 and TRBJ2-2; D is uncertain. Per germline, CDR1 MGHDK and CDR2 SYGVNS. The CDR3 is made up of 15 amino acids. Trimming removed 3 bases from V and 5 bases from J, with 13 bases in between.